The 30 T cell receptor beta chains presented below share a single source sample, sequenced in a study of blood T cell repertoires in COVID-19. The data were produced by immunoSEQ multiplex PCR, yet TCRdb's version contains in-frame clones alone and is incomplete. The table lists 55,000 to 80,000 clones, 85% to 90% of them singletons. The sample was peripheral blood. The receptors derive from a man aged 50-59 years with active COVID-19.

This clone has only a few counts. V gene TRBV29-1 combines with J gene TRBJ1-1; 9 positions agree with TRBD1. The J segment lost 5 bases and the V segment lost 6 bases, leaving 13 bases of the junction unmatched. The germline gives CDR1 SQVTM, CDR2 ANQGSEA. The CDR3 runs to 15 residues. DNA of the CDR3: TGCAGCGTCCGGGTCCCGGACAGGGGTAGGACTGAAGCTTTCTTT. This sequence encodes CSVRVPDRGRTEAFF.

The count of this clone is one. The rearrangement links TRBV4-1 to TRBJ2-1, with 12 bases lining up with TRBD2. The V segment lost 1 base and the J segment 0 bases; nucleotides outside the gene matches: 7. The germline gives CDR1 MGHRA, CDR2 YSYEKL. The CDR3 runs to 19 residues. The CDR3 coding sequence is TGCGCCAGCAGCCAAGCTAGCGGGGGGGGGATTAGCTCCTACAATGAGCAGTTCTTC. This sequence encodes CASSQASGGGISSYNEQFF.

CDR3 bases: TGCGCCAGCAGCCAAGACTGGACTCTTGAGACGCAGTATTTT. This codes for CASSQDWTLETQYF. The chain couples TRBV4-1 to TRBJ2-3, with D tentatively TRBD2 (5 bases). The CDR3 spans 14 residues. CDR1 is MGHRA and CDR2 is YSYEKL in the germline V gene. Trimming took off 0 bases at V and 9 bases at J, with 13 bases between the two ends.

The rearrangement joins TRBV30 to TRBJ1-2; a weak D match, TRBD1 (6 bases). This CDR3 is 13 amino acids long. V lost 7 bases to trimming and J lost 3 bases, with 15 bases between them. From germline, CDR1 is GTSNPN and CDR2 SVGIG (reference sequence). The CDR3 DNA sequence: TGTGCCTCGTTTGGGGGGGCAGACTATGGCTACACCTTC. Translating it yields CASFGGADYGYTF. The entire variable domain, with the rest obtained from reference TRBV30 and TRBJ1-2, is as follows: SQTIHQWPATLVQPVGSPLSLECTVEGTSNPNLYWYRQAAGRGLQLLFYSVGIGQISSEVPQNLSASRPQDRQFILSSKKLLLSDSGFYLCASFGGADYGYTFGSGTRLTVV.

This sequence joins TRBV30 and TRBJ1-6, with 7 nucleotides matching TRBD1. Germline V gene lookup returns CDR1 GTSNPN and CDR2 SVGIG (reference sequence). The CDR3 has 14 amino acids. V lost 0 bases and J lost 7; bases outside the gene matches: 3. The CDR3 spells CAWSVRQGNSPLHF. The CDR3 DNA reads as TGTGCCTGGAGTGTACGACAGGGAAATTCACCCCTCCACTTT. Combining the CDR3 with reference TRBV30 and TRBJ1-6 gives the whole variable domain SQTIHQWPATLVQPVGSPLSLECTVEGTSNPNLYWYRQAAGRGLQLLFYSVGIGQISSEVPQNLSASRPQDRQFILSSKKLLLSDSGFYLCAWSVRQGNSPLHFGNGTRLTVT.

The chain couples TRBV24-1 to TRBJ2-1; 9 bases fit TRBD1. V lost 4 bases and J lost 4; bases outside the gene matches: 4. CDR3 length: 15 amino acids. Looked up from germline, CDR1 is KGHDR and CDR2 is SFDVKD. CDR3 sequence reads: CATSDSGTGYNEQFF. For the CDR3, the DNA is TGTGCCACCAGTGACTCCGGGACAGGGTACAATGAGCAGTTCTTC.

In DNA form, the CDR3 reads TGTGCCAGCAGTTACGGAGGGAGTCGATATGGCTACACCTTC. This sequence encodes CASSYGGSRYGYTF. The chain employs TRBV6-5 and TRBJ1-2; D is unclear. V dropped 2 bases and J dropped 5 bases, with 12 bases sitting between them. Germline loops: CDR1 MNHEY, CDR2 SVGAGI. This CDR3 comprises 14 residues.

CDR3 residues: CASRTGQGIQETQYF. CDR3 nucleotide sequence: TGTGCCAGCAGAACGGGACAGGGAATTCAAGAGACCCAGTACTTC. This chain connects TRBV5-8 to TRBJ2-5; 9 nucleotides agree with TRBD1. Germline V lookup: CDR1 SGHTS, CDR2 YDEGEE. The CDR3 has 15 amino acids. V shed 5 bases, J shed 2 bases, and the junction held 7 bases outside the gene matches.

The CDR3 reads CASSEPSREAFF. As DNA, the CDR3 is TGTGCCAGCAGTGAACCGTCCAGGGAAGCTTTCTTT. The J gene is TRBJ1-1, the V gene TRBV25-1; D call uncertain. V was cut by 2 bases and J by 8 bases, with 9 bases left in between. CDR1 and CDR2 from the germline V gene are MGHDK and SYGVNS. This CDR3 contains 12 residues.

This clone came up once. This rearrangement joins TRBV5-5 to TRBJ1-6, with a weak D call TRBD1 (5 bases). CDR1 is SGHKS and CDR2 is YYEKEE in the germline V gene (reference sequence). Trimming removed 0 bases at V and 10 bases at J, with 14 bases between. The CDR3 contains 15 residues. Here the CDR3 reads CASSLVWGSGSPLHF. CDR3 sequence (DNA): TGTGCCAGCAGCTTGGTGTGGGGCAGTGGGTCACCCCTCCACTTT.

Note on this clone: This specimen includes other DNA sequences encoding the same CDR3. The chain links TRBV2 to TRBJ2-7, with no clear D. CDR1 is SNHLY and CDR2 is FYNNEI in the germline V gene. This CDR3 comprises 12 residues. V was cut by 3 bases and J by 3 bases, with 6 bases left in between. The CDR3 sequence is CASSESSYEQYF. CDR3 nucleotide sequence: TGTGCCAGCAGTGAGAGTAGCTACGAGCAGTACTTC.

The chain links TRBV2 to TRBJ2-7; D may be TRBD1 (6 bases). V was trimmed by 5 bases and J by 7 bases, leaving 18 bases between them. Germline CDR1 and CDR2: SNHLY and FYNNEI. The CDR3 covers 14 residues. Written as DNA, the CDR3 is TGTGCCAGCAGTCCTCTCGGGGCAGGGGAGGAGCAGTACTTC. It encodes CASSPLGAGEEQYF.

V and J are TRBV6-6 and TRBJ1-4; possibly TRBD1 for D (6 bases). Per germline, CDR1 MNHNY and CDR2 SVGAGI (reference sequence). CDR3 size: 15 residues. V lost 5 bases to trimming and J lost 6 bases, with 16 bases between them. CDR3 nucleotide sequence: TGTGCCAGCAGTCTACTGTACAGGGCTGATGAAAAACTGTTTTTT. It codes for CASSLLYRADEKLFF.

This chain uses TRBV27 with TRBJ1-4, with D tentatively TRBD1 (5 bases). Trimming removed 5 bases from V and 0 bases from J, with 10 bases in between. Germline V CDR1 and CDR2: MNHEY, SMNVEV (reference sequence). The CDR3 runs 15 residues. The CDR3 loop is CASSPLGPTNEKLFF. The DNA of the CDR3 is TGTGCCAGCAGTCCTCTGGGGCCAACTAATGAAAAACTGTTTTTT.

The V and J genes are TRBV2 and TRBJ2-5; weak D call: TRBD2 (5 bases). Germline-derived CDR1 and CDR2 are SNHLY and FYNNEI. V was trimmed by 5 bases and J by 1 base, leaving 11 bases between them. The CDR3 contains 14 residues. The CDR3 DNA reads as TGTGCCAGCAGTAGGACGGACTTCCAAGAGACCCAGTACTTC. Protein product: CASSRTDFQETQYF.

The chain links TRBV29-1 to TRBJ2-3, with 11 bases matching TRBD2. V trimming: 1 base; J trimming: 2 bases; junction bases outside the gene matches: 5. This CDR3 has 16 amino acids. From germline, CDR1 is SQVTM and CDR2 ANQGSEA. The CDR3 nucleotides read TGCAGCGTTGAAGTCCTTAGCGGGGGGGCCACAGATACGCAGTATTTT. Protein: CSVEVLSGGATDTQYF.

This chain uses TRBV2 with TRBJ1-1; 7 bases match TRBD1. This CDR3 contains 16 residues. V trimming: 6 bases; J trimming: 1 base; junction bases outside the gene matches: 11. Germline V gene data show CDR1 as SNHLY and CDR2 as FYNNEI. Here the CDR3 reads CASRDRDSYSNTEAFF. The CDR3, as DNA: TGTGCCAGCAGGGACCGGGACAGCTACTCGAACACTGAAGCTTTCTTT. The whole variable domain, remainder taken from reference TRBV2 and TRBJ1-1, is EPEVTQTPSHQVTQMGQEVILRCVPISNHLYFYWYRQILGQKVEFLVSFYNNEISEKSEIFDDQFSVERPDGSNFTLKIRSTKLEDSAMYFCASRDRDSYSNTEAFFGQGTRLTVV.

The chain combines TRBV7-9 with TRBJ1-4; maybe TRBD1 (5 bases). Germline CDR1 and CDR2: SEHNR and FQNEAQ (reference sequence). The CDR3 is made up of 15 amino acids. Trimming pared 4 bases from V and 10 bases from J, leaving 19 bases between. CDR3 nucleotides: TGTGCCAGCAGCTCCCAAATGACCCAGGGATTAAAACTGTTTTTT. Amino acid sequence: CASSSQMTQGLKLFF.

The genes are TRBV5-6 and TRBJ1-4, with D unclear. V shed 0 bases and J shed 0 bases, with 9 bases lying between them. Germline V gene data show CDR1 as SGHDT and CDR2 as YYEEEE. The CDR3 loop spans 16 amino acids. CDR3 residues: CASSLAGVATNEKLFF. The CDR3 nucleotides read TGTGCCAGCAGCTTGGCCGGGGTAGCAACTAATGAAAAACTGTTTTTT.

The chain recombines TRBV14 with TRBJ1-1; tentatively, D is TRBD1 (6 bases). The germline V and J ends were trimmed by 2 bases and 2 bases, with 12 bases remaining between them. This CDR3 has 15 amino acids. From germline, CDR1 is SGHDN and CDR2 FVKESK. Here the CDR3 reads CASSQYRTVNTEAFF. Written as DNA, the CDR3 is TGTGCCAGCAGCCAATACCGGACAGTCAACACTGAAGCTTTCTTT.

The chain combines TRBV7-9 with TRBJ1-3; 7 bases fit TRBD1. V was pared by 4 bases and J by 7 bases, with 19 bases of the junction left unmatched. The CDR3 is made up of 18 amino acids. Germline V gene data show CDR1 as SEHNR and CDR2 as FQNEAQ (reference sequence). CDR3 loop: CASSSGYSRTGPLNTIYF. The CDR3 DNA follows: TGTGCCAGCAGCTCCGGGTACAGTAGGACAGGCCCTCTCAACACCATATATTTT.

V gene TRBV4-1 combines with J gene TRBJ2-7, with D unclear. This CDR3 has 16 amino acids. V was shortened by 1 base and J by 0 bases, with 13 bases between the two germline ends. Germline V gene data show CDR1 as MGHRA and CDR2 as YSYEKL. The CDR3 sequence is CASSQVEARSSYEQYF. The CDR3 nucleotides read TGCGCCAGCAGCCAAGTTGAGGCCCGAAGCTCCTACGAGCAGTACTTC.

This chain joins TRBV29-1 and TRBJ1-2; the match to TRBD1 covers 8 bases. J lost 8 bases, V lost 5 bases, and 13 bases had no gene match. The germline CDR1 and CDR2 sequences are SQVTM and ANQGSEA. This CDR3 has 14 residues. CDR3 sequence (DNA): TGCAGCGTTATATCGCCAGGGGGCGCGGAGGGCTACACCTTC. Translating it yields CSVISPGGAEGYTF.

The V call is TRBV2, the J call TRBJ1-1; 8 bases fit TRBD1. The CDR3 sequence is 13 residues long. CDR1 and CDR2 from the germline V gene are SNHLY and FYNNEI. The V segment lost 7 bases and the J segment 2 bases; nucleotides outside the gene matches: 3. The CDR3 coding sequence is TGTGCCAGCAAAGGACAGGGCAACACTGAAGCTTTCTTT. Encoded protein: CASKGQGNTEAFF.

J is TRBJ2-5 and V is TRBV2; D is uncertain. Germline CDR1 reads SNHLY; CDR2 reads FYNNEI. V lost 7 bases, J lost 4 bases, and 13 bases lay in between. The CDR3 has 13 amino acids. The CDR3 DNA reads TGTGCCAGCAAAGGCGGTGGCGCAGAGACCCAGTACTTC. It translates to CASKGGGAETQYF.

This sequence joins TRBV30 and TRBJ1-4, with 9 bases lining up with TRBD1. This CDR3 region has 16 residues. Trimming at V came to 0 bases and at J to 5 bases, leaving 7 bases not matched to a gene. The germline CDR1 and CDR2 sequences are GTSNPN and SVGIG (reference sequence). The CDR3 region has the DNA TGTGCCTGGAGTGTTTACGACGGGACAGGGAATGAAAAACTGTTTTTT. Its translation: CAWSVYDGTGNEKLFF. Supplemented by reference TRBV30 and TRBJ1-4, the full variable domain reads SQTIHQWPATLVQPVGSPLSLECTVEGTSNPNLYWYRQAAGRGLQLLFYSVGIGQISSEVPQNLSASRPQDRQFILSSKKLLLSDSGFYLCAWSVYDGTGNEKLFFGSGTQLSVL.

The chain carries TRBV4-3 and TRBJ2-5, with D hard to call. The CDR3 covers 15 residues. V lost 3 bases, J lost 4 bases, and 15 bases lay in between. CDR1 is LGHNA, CDR2 YSLEER, per germline. CDR3 sequence reads: CASSQRRPPGETQYF. The CDR3 DNA reads TGCGCCAGCAGCCAGCGTAGGCCTCCGGGAGAGACCCAGTACTTC.

V is TRBV9 and J is TRBJ1-2, with TRBD1 as a possible D gene (6 bases). The CDR3 runs to 14 residues. Trimming removed 3 bases at V and 8 bases at J, with 17 bases between. Germline loops: CDR1 SGDLS, CDR2 YYNGEE. The CDR3: CASSAPAPGAGYTF. In DNA form, the CDR3 reads TGTGCCAGCAGCGCCCCGGCCCCAGGGGCCGGCTACACCTTC.

This clone was detected only once. The CDR3 protein is CASTSTPGTNEKLFF. In nucleotides, the CDR3 is TGTGCCAGCACCTCGACCCCGGGGACTAATGAAAAACTGTTTTTT. The V and J genes are TRBV2 and TRBJ1-4; D is unresolved. Germline V gene lookup returns CDR1 SNHLY and CDR2 FYNNEI. Trimming removed 7 bases from V and 2 bases from J, with 14 bases in between. The length of the CDR3 is 15 residues.

The genes are TRBV19 and TRBJ1-1, with 8 nucleotides matching TRBD1. V was clipped by 5 bases and J by 2 bases; unmatched bases: 4. The CDR3 runs 14 residues. The germline gives CDR1 LNHDA, CDR2 SQIVND (reference sequence). CDR3 sequence: CASSDRGRNTEAFF. CDR3 DNA sequence: TGTGCCAGTAGTGACAGGGGAAGAAACACTGAAGCTTTCTTT.